This TCR beta chain stems from a study of long-term antiretroviral therapy in people with HIV. Study as a whole: Some samples came about a decade before the 2015 immediate-ART recommendation, and these were the earliest.

No donor had fewer than one pre-ART PBMC sample or fewer than two post-ART PBMC samples. Specimens held about 0.85-11 million cryopreserved PBMC prior to DNA extraction. This was the immunoSEQ v3.0 assay at survey level. Sequencing was intended to reach roughly 40,000-50,000 T-cell genomes per sample. Data came from immunoSEQ multiplex PCR; TCRdb stores just in-frame clones and leaves some out. This sample yields 20,000 to 25,000 clones, of which about 80% are seen a single time; more than 9% belongs to the top ten. The receptor comes from a woman aged 40 to 50 with HIV. Sequenced material: unsorted PBMCs, taken 4.1 years after starting antiretroviral therapy.

This CDR3 reads CASSLAGIRETQYF. CDR3 bases: TGTGCCAGCAGTTTGGCAGGGATTCGGGAGACCCAGTACTTC. V and J are TRBV27 and TRBJ2-5, with a possible D match to TRBD1 (5 bases). Germline values: CDR1 MNHEY, CDR2 SMNVEV (reference sequence). Trimming shortened V by 3 bases and J by 5 bases, and 13 bases separated the two germline ends. This CDR3 is built from 14 residues.